This T cell receptor delta chain comes out of a study of gammadelta T cells in human blood. Study-wide results and caveats: Microbial exposure appeared to drive polyclonal γδ T cell expansion after birth.

CDR1 and CDR2 from the germline V gene are TSWWSYY and QGS. V was trimmed by 10 bases and J by 0 bases, leaving 24 bases between them. The CDR3 spans 17 residues. Judged by abundance, this clone is medium-sized. No antigen is known for it. TCRdb re-called the RT-PCR reads using CATT. The sample includes 1,500 to 2,000 delta-chain clones, 7.5% to 9.5% of them seen just once. Sequenced: non-Vgamma9Vdelta2 gamma-delta T cells from infant blood. The origin of this receptor is a human donor. The chain combines TRDV1 with TRDJ1; D possibly corresponds to TRDD3 (6 bases). The CDR3 loop is CAQGRWRGIMDTDKLIF. The CDR3 DNA follows: TGTGCTCAGGGGAGGTGGCGAGGGATAATGGACACCGATAAACTCATCTTT.